This TCR beta chain was sequenced during a study of blood T cell repertoires in COVID-19. The wider study: Whether acute or convalescent, the COVID-19 samples came from the United States, Italy and Spain. PBMCs, B-cell-depleted T cells, or T cells were the source of the cDNA or gDNA that made up the material.

Authors' methods: Quantification of nucleated cells was approximated via reference gene primer amplification. The data were produced by immunoSEQ multiplex PCR, yet TCRdb's version contains in-frame clones alone and is incomplete. Clonal size and the V and J genes are those of that table, whereas D and trimming came from the DNA. The data contain about 42,000 clones, about 91% of them seen just once; the ten biggest clones take up 3.7%. The sequence derives from a human donor in a cohort sampled during active COVID-19. The source material was peripheral blood.

Here the CDR3 DNA reads TGCGCCAGCAGCCAAGATGGGGGCCCGAACACTGAAGCTTTCTTT. It codes for CASSQDGGPNTEAFF. The V and J genes are TRBV4-3 and TRBJ1-1, with D possibly being TRBD1 (6 bases). Deletions cut 0 bases from V and 1 base from J, with 9 bases between. CDR3 length: 15 amino acids. Germline CDR1 and CDR2: LGHNA and YSLEER.